The present T cell receptor beta chain was sequenced within a study of T cell changes during pregnancy in multiple sclerosis. Data came from immunoSEQ multiplex PCR; TCRdb stores just in-frame clones and leaves some out. The sample holds 60,000 to 90,000 clones; 75% to 90% are singletons and the top ten take over 1.5%. This sequence originates from a female donor with multiple sclerosis, enrolled in a pregnancy study. The starting material was peripheral blood, obtained before pregnancy.

The CDR3 bases are TGTGCCAGCAGTGAAGGGGGAACAGGGGGAGAAAAACTGTTTTTT. This encodes CASSEGGTGGEKLFF. The V and J genes are TRBV2 and TRBJ1-4; 8 bases line up with TRBD1. The V and J ends lost 1 base and 8 bases, in that order; junction bases with no gene match: 6. The CDR3 runs to 15 residues. Germline lookup yields CDR1 SNHLY and CDR2 FYNNEI.